This TCR beta chain was retrieved from a study of read filtering for tumor transcriptome and immune sequencing. From approximately 430 ng of RNA, a library with molecular barcoded alpha/delta and beta/gamma adaptors was made. In TCRdb, the reads were re-called with MiXCR into one record per CDR3 protein. The top ten clones hold 15% of a sample with 40,000 to 50,000 distinct CDR3 sequences, approximately 18% of them seen once. A note on this clonotype: Just one base apart from a much larger clone, this may be a read error.

V was shortened by 4 bases and J by 0 bases, with 15 bases between the two germline ends. CDR1 and CDR2 from the germline V gene are DFQATT and SNEGSKA (reference sequence). CDR3 length: 15 amino acids. The chain carries TRBV20-1 and TRBJ1-1, with D possibly matching TRBD1 (5 bases). This clonotype was obtained from a donor aged 40 or over with multiple myeloma. Sequences were obtained from a population of CD138-negative cells sorted from bone marrow. CDR3 residues: CSAKGGVAMNTEAFF. In nucleotides, the CDR3 is TGCAGTGCTAAAGGAGGGGTAGCGATGAACACTGAAGCTTTCTTT.